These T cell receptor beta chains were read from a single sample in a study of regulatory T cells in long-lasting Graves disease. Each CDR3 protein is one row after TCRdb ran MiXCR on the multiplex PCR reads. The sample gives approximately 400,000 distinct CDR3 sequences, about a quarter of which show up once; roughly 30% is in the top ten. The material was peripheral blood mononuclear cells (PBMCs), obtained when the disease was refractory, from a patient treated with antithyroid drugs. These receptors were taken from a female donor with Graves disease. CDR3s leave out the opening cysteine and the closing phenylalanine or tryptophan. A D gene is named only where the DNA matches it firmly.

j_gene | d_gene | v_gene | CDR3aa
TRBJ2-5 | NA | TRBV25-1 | ASSVGRVTETQY
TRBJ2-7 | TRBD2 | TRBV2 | ASRDPGTSGSRSDEQY
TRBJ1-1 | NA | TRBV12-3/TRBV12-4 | ASSLGNVRNTEAF
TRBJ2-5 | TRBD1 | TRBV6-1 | ACAKSGTGELRPQETQY
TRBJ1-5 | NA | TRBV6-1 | ASKDQVVSNQPQH
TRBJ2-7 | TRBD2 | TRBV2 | ASSRGRGDEQY
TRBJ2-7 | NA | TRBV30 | AWSASAAYEQY
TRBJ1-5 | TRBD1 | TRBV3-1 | ASSQDATGFQPQH
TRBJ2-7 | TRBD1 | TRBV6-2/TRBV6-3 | ASSSRDRGRGAYEQY
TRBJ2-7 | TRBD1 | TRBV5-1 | ASSYNNRTGGIEQY
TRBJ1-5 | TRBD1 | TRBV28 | ASSLTGGKGNQPQH
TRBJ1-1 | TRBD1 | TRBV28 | ASSTSGTGLTEAF
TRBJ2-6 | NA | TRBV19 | ASTRLGANVLT
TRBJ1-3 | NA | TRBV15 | ATSRVGRLSFDTIY
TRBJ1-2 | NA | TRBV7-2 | ASSPGPPNGHT
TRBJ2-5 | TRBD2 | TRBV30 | AWSATSASGETQY
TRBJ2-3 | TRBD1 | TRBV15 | ATSRDRTGSADTQY
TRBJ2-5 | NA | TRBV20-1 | SARADTKETQY
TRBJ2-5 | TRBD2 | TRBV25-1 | ASSASSGRAGVETQY
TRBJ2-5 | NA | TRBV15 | ATSRFVGLETQY
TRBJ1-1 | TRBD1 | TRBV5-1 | ASREQGITEAF
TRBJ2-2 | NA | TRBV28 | ASSLYRGRLEGNTGELF
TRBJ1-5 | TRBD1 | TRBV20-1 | SALQGAQGQPQH
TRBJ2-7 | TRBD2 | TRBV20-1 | SAQSGGYEQY
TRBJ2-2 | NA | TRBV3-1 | ASRLRATWLNTGELF
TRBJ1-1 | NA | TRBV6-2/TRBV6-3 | ASNFGTLNTEAF
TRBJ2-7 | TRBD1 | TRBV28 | ASKVIGTGSDEQY
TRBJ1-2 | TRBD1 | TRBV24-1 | ATSAQGAYGYT
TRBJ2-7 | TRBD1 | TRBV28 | ASSFLRQGDLGEQY
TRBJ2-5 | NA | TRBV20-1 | SARDRRLAKQETQY
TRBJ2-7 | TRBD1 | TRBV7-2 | ASSFGQGPYEQY
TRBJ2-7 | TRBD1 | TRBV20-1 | SAPGTAYEQY
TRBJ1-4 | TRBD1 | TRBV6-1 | ASSTAGTGRRELF
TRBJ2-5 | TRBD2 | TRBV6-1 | ASNPSGTSGRWDLTTQY
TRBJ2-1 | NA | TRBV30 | AWTLKGYNEQF
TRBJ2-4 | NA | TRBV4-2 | ASSQGLRTENIQY
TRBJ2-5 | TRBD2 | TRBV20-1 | SAASLAEKQETQY
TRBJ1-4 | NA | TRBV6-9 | ASSYRRDEKLF
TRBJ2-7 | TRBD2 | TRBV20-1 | SASPGRAAHEQY
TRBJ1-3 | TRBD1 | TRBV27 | ASTLTGGSGNTIY
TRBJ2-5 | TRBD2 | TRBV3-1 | ASSQGLAGGTQETQY
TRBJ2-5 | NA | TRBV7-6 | ASSSSDVMWTQY
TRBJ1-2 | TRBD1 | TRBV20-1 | SPQGLWDRAGYGYT
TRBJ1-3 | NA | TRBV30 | ACSDSISGNTIY
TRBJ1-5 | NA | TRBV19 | ASSPHKALPDNQPQH
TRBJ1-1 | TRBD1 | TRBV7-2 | ASSPGGTGRNTEAF
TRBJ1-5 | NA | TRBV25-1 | ASSELESRQPQH
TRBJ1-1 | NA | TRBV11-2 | ASSAQWMNTEAF
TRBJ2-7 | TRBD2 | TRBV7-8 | ASSFGLANSYEQY
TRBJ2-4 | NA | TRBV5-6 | ASSLANREAKNIQY
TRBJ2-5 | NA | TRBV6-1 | ASSLNPNRFTETQY
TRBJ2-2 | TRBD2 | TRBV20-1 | SAKPGLARAGELF
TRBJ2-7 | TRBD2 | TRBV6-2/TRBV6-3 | ASSYFGGGRFGEQY